This T cell receptor beta chain was recovered during a study of blood T cells in healthy people across ages. Sample-barcoded 5' priming and a J-beta primer mix drove a second PCR of about 6 to 12 cycles. Each cDNA molecule was tagged by a template-switch adaptor with 12 random nucleotides. MiXCR was run by TCRdb on the 5' RACE reads, yielding one entry per CDR3 protein. The sample includes 1.5 million to 2 million distinct CDR3 sequences, 28% of them seen just once. The CDR3 totals 13 residues. Germline-derived CDR1 and CDR2 are SGHNT and YENEEA. Trimming removed 4 bases from V and 7 bases from J; junction bases left unmatched: 4.

The rearrangement joins TRBV11-3 to TRBJ2-1; 7 positions match TRBD2. Material: blood. The clonotype originates from a woman aged 25-40 years in good health. The CDR3 nucleotides read TGTGCCAGCAGCTCCCGGGAGGCGAATGAGCAGTTCTTC. This gives the protein CASSSREANEQFF.